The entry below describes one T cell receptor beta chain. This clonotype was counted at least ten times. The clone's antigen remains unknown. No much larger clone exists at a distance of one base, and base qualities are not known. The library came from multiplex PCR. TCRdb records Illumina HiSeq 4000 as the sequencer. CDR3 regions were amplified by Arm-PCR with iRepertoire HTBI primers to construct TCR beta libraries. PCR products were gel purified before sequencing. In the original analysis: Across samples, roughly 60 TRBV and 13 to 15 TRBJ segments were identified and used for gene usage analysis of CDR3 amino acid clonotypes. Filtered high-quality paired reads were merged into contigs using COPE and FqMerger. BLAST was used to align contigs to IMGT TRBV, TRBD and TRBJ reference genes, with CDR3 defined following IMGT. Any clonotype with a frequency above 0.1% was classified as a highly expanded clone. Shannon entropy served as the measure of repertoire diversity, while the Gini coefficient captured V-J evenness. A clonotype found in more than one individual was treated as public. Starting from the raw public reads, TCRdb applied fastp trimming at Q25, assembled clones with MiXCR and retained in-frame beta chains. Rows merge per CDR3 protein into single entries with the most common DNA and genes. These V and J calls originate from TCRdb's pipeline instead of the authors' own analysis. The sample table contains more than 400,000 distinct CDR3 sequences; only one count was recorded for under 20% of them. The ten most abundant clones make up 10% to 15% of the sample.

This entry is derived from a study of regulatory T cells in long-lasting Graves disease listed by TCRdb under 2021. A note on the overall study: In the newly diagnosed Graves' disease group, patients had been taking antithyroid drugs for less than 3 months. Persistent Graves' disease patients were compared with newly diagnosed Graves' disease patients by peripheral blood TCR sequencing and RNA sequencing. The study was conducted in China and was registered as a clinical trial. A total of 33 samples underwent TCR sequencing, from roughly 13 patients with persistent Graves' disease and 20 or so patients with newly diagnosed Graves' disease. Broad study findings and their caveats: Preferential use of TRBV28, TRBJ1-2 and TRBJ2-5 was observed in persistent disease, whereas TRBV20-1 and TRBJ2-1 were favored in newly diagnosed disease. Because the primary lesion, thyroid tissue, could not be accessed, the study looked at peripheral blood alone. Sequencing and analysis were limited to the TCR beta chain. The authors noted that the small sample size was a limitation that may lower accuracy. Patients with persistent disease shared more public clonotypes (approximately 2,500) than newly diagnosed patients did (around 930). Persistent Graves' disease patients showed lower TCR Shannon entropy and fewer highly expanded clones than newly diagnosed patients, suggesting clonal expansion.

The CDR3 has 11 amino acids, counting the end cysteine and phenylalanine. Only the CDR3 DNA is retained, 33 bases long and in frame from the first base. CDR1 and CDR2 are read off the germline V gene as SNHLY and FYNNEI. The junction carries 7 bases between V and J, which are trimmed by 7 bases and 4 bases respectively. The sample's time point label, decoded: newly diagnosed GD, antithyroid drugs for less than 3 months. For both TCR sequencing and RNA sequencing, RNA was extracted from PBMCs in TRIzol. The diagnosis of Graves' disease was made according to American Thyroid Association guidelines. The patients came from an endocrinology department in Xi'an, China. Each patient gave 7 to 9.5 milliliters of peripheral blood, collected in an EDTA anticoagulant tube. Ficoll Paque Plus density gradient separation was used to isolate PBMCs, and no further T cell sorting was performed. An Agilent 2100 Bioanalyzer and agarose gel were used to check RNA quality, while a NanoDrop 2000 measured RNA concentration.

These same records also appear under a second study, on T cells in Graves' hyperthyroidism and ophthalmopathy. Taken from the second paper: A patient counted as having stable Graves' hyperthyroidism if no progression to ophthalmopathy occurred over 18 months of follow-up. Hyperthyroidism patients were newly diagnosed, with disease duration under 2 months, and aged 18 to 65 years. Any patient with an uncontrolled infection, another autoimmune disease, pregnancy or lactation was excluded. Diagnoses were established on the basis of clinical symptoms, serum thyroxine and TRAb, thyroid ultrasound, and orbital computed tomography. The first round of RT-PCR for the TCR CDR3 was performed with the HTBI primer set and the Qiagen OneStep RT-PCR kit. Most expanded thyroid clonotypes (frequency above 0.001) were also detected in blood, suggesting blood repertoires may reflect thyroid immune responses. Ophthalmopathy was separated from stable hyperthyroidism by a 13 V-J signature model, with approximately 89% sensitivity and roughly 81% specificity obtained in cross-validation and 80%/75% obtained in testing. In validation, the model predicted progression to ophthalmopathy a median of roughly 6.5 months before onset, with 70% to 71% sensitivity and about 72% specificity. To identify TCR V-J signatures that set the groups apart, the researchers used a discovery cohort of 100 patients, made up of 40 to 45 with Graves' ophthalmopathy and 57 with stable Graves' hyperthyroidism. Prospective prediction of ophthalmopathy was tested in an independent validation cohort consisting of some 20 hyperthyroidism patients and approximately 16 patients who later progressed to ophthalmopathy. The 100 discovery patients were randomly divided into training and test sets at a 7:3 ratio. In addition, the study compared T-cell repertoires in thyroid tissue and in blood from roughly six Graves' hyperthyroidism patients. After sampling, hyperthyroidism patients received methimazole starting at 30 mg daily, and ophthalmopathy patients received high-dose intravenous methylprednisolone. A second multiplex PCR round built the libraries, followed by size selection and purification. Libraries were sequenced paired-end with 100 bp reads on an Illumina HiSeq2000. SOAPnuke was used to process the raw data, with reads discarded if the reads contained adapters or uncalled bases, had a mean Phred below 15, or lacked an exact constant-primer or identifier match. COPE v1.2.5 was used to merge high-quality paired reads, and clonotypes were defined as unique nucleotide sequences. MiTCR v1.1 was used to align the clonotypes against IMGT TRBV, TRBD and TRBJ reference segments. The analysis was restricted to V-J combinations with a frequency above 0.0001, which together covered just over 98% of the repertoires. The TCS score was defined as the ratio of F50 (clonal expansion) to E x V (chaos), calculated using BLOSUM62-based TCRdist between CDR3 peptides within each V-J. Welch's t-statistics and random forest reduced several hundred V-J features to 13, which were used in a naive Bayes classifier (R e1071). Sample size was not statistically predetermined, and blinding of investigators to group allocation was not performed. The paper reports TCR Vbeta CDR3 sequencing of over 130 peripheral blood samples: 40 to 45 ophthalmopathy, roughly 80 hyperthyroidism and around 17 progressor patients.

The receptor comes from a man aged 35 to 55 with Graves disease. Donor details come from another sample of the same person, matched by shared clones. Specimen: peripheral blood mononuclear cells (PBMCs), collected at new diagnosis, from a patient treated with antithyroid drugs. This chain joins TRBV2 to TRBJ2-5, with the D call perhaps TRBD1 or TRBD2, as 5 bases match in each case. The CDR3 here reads CASNGGETQYF. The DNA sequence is TGTGCCAGCAATGGGGGAGAGACCCAGTACTTC.